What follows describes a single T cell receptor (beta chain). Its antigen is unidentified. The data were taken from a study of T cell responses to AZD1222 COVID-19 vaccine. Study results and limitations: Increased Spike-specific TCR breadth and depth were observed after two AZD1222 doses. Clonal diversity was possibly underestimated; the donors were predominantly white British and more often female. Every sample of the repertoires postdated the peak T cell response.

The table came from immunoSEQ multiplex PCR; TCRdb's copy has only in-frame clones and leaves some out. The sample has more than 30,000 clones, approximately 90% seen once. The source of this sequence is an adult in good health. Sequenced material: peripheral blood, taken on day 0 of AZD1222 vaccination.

The CDR3 is CASSPGTASSYEQYF. The CDR3 DNA follows: TGTGCCAGCAGTCCCGGGACTGCAAGCTCCTACGAGCAGTACTTC. The J gene is TRBJ2-7, the V gene TRBV11-3; D is perhaps TRBD2 (6 bases). From germline, CDR1 is SGHNT and CDR2 YENEEA. The CDR3 has 15 amino acids. Trimming shortened V by 6 bases and J by 0 bases, and 15 bases separated the two germline ends.